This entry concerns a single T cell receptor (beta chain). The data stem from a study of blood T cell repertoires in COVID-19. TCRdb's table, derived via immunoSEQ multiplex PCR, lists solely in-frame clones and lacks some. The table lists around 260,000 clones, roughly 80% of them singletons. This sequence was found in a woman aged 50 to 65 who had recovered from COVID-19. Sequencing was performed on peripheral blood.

This CDR3 is CASSYPTGGRYEQYF. The CDR3 bases are TGTGCCAGCAGCTACCCGACAGGGGGTCGCTACGAGCAGTACTTC. The chain has TRBV7-9 and TRBJ2-7; 9 nucleotides align to TRBD1. The CDR3 runs to 15 residues. CDR1 is SEHNR and CDR2 is FQNEAQ in the germline V gene (reference sequence). After removal of 4 bases from V and 3 bases from J, the junction contained 7 bases not matched to a gene.